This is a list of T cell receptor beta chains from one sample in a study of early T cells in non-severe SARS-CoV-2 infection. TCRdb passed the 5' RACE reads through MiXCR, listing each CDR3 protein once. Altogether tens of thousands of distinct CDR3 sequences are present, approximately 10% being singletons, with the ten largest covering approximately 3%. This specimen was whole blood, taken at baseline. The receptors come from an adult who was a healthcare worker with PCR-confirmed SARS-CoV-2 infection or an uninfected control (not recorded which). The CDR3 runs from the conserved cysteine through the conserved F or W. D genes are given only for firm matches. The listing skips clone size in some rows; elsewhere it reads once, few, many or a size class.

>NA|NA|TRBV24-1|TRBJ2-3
CATSDSSNFEDTQYF
TGTGCCACCAGTGATAGCAGCAATTTCGAAGATACGCAGTATTTT
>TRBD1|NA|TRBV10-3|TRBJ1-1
CAIRDRGGSENTEAFF
TGTGCCATCAGGGACAGGGGGGGATCAGAGAACACTGAAGCTTTCTTT
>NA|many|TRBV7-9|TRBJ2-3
CASAGDLRGVADTQYF
TGTGCCAGCGCGGGGGACCTCAGGGGTGTCGCAGATACGCAGTATTTT
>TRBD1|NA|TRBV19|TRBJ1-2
CASSGDGTGGRIYF
TGTGCCAGTAGTGGGGACGGGACAGGGGGCCGGATCTACTTC
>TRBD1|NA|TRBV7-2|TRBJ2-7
CASSLGDRGPVQYF
TGTGCCAGCAGCTTAGGGGACAGGGGGCCGGTCCAGTACTTC
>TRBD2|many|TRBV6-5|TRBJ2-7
CASRPSGASYEQYF
TGTGCCAGCAGACCTAGCGGGGCCTCCTACGAGCAGTACTTC
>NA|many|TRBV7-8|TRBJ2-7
CASSLHQGPSYEQYF
TGTGCCAGCAGCTTGCATCAGGGGCCTTCCTACGAGCAGTACTTC
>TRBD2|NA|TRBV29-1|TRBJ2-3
CSVITSGEDTQYF
TGCAGCGTCATTACTAGCGGGGAGGATACGCAGTATTTT
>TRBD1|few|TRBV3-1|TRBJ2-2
CASSQVWTGGGTGELFF
TGTGCCAGCAGCCAAGTCTGGACAGGGGGCGGCACCGGGGAGCTGTTTTTT
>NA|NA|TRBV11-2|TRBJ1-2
CASSPRGNYGYTF
TGTGCCAGCAGCCCCCGTGGTAACTATGGCTACACCTTC
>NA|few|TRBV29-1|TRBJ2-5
CSVEPQDQETQYF
TGCAGCGTTGAGCCCCAAGATCAAGAGACCCAGTACTTC
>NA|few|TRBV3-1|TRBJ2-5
CASSHRAETQYF
TGTGCCAGCAGCCACAGGGCGGAGACCCAGTACTTC
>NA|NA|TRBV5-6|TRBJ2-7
CASSLGMRTYEQYF
TGTGCCAGCAGCTTGGGGATGCGTACCTACGAGCAGTACTTC
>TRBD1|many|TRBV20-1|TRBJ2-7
CSAGGQSSYEQYF
TGCAGTGCTGGGGGACAGTCCTCCTACGAGCAGTACTTC
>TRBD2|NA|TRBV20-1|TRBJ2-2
CSARDLTSDTGELFF
TGCAGTGCTAGAGATCTGACTAGCGACACCGGGGAGCTGTTTTTT
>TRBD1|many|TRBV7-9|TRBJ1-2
CASSLALGTGSNYGYTF
TGTGCCAGCAGCTTAGCGCTGGGGACAGGTTCTAACTATGGCTACACCTTC